This T cell receptor beta chain is from a study of beta chain features in type 1 diabetes. Overall study context: No patient-donor differences in age, gender, total cells or subset yield. Sorted cells from all samples, numbering 100 million to 120 million, were examined.

Germline V gene sequence: CDR1 LGHNA, CDR2 YNFKEQ. This CDR3 region has 12 residues. V lost 0 bases to trimming and J lost 4 bases, with 3 bases between them. Isolation of CD4+ naive, central memory, regulatory and stem cell-like memory cells was achieved by sorting via CD45RO/CCR7/CD25/CD127/CD95/CD27. This clone was seen a few times. Every isolated RNA sample was fully reverse transcribed, so sequencing captured expressed TCRB transcripts. TCRdb keeps only in-frame clones here, not all; method: immunoSEQ multiplex PCR. This table holds hundreds of thousands of clones, 15% to 19% found once. This rearrangement joins TRBV4-2 to TRBJ1-2; D gene uncertain. Specimen: naive CD4+ T cells from blood. This TCR came from a man younger than 30 in good health. The CDR3 DNA sequence: TGTGCCAGCAGCCAAGACACCTATGGCTACACCTTC. Translation: CASSQDTYGYTF.